This T cell receptor (beta chain) was captured by sequencing in a study of shared clonotypes between healthy human individuals. Study-level findings and limits: Tissue TCR repertoires likely differ from these blood-only repertoires.

Data came from immunoSEQ multiplex PCR; TCRdb stores just in-frame clones and leaves some out. The sample comprises millions of clones, less than 95% of which are singletons, and about 1.1% rests with the top ten. Of note for this clone: Its specificity is unknown. This specimen includes other DNA sequences encoding the same CDR3.

V lost 6 bases, J lost 1 base, and 13 bases lay in between. The CDR3 consists of 15 residues. The germline V gene encodes CDR1 MNHEY and CDR2 SVGAGI. CD45RO-negative, CCR7-selected cells formed the naive CD8 fraction, which excluded terminally differentiated effector memory CD45RA+ cells. The sequence was obtained from a man aged 18 to 29 in good health. The material sequenced was naive CD8+ T cells sorted from blood. The chain has TRBV6-5 and TRBJ1-3, with a possible D match to TRBD1 (6 bases). This CDR3 reads CASSPTGASGNTIYF. The CDR3 region has the DNA TGTGCCAGCAGCCCTACGGGGGCATCTGGAAACACCATATATTTT.